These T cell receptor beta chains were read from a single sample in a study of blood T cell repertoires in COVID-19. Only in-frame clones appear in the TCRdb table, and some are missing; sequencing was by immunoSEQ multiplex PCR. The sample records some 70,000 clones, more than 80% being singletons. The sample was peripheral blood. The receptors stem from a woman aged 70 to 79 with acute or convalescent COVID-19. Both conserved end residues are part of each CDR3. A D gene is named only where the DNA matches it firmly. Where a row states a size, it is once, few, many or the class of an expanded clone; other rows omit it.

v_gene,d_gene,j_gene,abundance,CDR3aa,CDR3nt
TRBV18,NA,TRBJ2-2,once,CASSPGRGDTGELFF,TGTGCCAGCTCACCGGGGCGGGGCGACACCGGGGAGCTGTTTTTT
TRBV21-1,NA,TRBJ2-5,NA,CARRSQTRAQETQYF,TGTGCCAGACGATCCCAGACTAGGGCACAAGAGACCCAGTACTTC
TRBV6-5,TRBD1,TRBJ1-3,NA,CASSLDRGGNTIYF,TGTGCCAGCAGTCTGGACAGGGGTGGGAACACCATATATTTT
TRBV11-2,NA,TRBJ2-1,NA,CASSFSSGYYNEQFF,TGTGCCAGCAGCTTTTCGAGTGGTTACTACAATGAGCAGTTCTTC
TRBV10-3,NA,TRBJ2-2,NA,CAIGPGGELFF,TGTGCCATTGGGCCCGGTGGGGAGCTGTTTTTT
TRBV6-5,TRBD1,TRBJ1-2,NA,CASSTTGYGYTF,TGTGCCAGCAGTACGACAGGGTATGGCTACACCTTC
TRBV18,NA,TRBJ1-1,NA,CASSRQWNTEAFF,TGTGCCAGCTCGCGACAATGGAACACTGAAGCTTTCTTT
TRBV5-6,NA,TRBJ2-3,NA,CASSSGRGDTQYF,TGTGCCAGCAGCTCGGGGAGGGGGGATACGCAGTATTTT
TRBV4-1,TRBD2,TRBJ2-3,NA,CASSQDPGTSRYF,TGCGCCAGCAGCCAAGATCCCGGGACTAGCAGGTATTTT
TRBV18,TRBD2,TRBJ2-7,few,CASSPGTSVINYEQYF,TGTGCCAGCTCACCTGGGACTAGCGTTATTAACTACGAGCAGTACTTC
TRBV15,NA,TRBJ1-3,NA,CATSRRGMSGNTIYF,TGTGCCACCAGCAGACGGGGTATGTCTGGAAACACCATATATTTT
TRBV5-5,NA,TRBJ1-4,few,CASSLGAATNEKLFF,TGTGCCAGCAGCCTAGGGGCGGCAACTAATGAAAAACTGTTTTTT
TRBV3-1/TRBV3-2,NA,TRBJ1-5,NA,CASFRVRNQPQHF,TGTGCCAGCTTTCGGGTGAGGAATCAGCCCCAGCATTTT
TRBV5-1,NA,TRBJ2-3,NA,CASSLETVRDTQYF,TGCGCCAGCAGCTTAGAGACAGTAAGAGATACGCAGTATTTT
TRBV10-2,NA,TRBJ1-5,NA,CASRRGRDSNQPQHF,TGCGCCAGCAGGAGGGGGAGGGACAGCAATCAGCCCCAGCATTTT
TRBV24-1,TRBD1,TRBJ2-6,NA,CATSEPGTGSGANVLTF,TGTGCCACCAGTGAGCCGGGGACAGGGTCTGGGGCCAACGTCCTGACTTTC
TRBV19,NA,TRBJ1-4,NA,CASRGAFNEKLFF,TGTGCCAGTAGGGGGGCCTTTAATGAAAAACTGTTTTTT
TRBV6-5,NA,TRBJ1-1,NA,CASILDTRGTEAFF,TGTGCCAGCATCCTAGACACCCGCGGGACTGAAGCTTTCTTT
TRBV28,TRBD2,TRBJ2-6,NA,CASIQRDSGANVLTF,TGTGCCAGCATTCAGCGGGACTCTGGGGCCAACGTCCTGACTTTC
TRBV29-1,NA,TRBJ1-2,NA,CSARTANYGYTF,TGCAGCGCACGGACAGCAAACTATGGCTACACCTTC
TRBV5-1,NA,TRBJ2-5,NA,CASSPPAQETQYF,TGCGCCAGCAGCCCCCCTGCGCAAGAGACCCAGTACTTC
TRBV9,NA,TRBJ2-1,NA,CASSPGLFYNEQFF,TGTGCCAGCAGCCCGGGACTCTTCTACAATGAGCAGTTCTTC
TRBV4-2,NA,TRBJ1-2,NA,CASSQDSRGSDGYTF,TGTGCCAGCAGCCAAGATTCAAGGGGCTCCGATGGCTACACCTTC
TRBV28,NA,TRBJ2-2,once,CASSPNGGELFF,TGTGCCAGCAGTCCGAACGGCGGGGAGCTGTTTTTT
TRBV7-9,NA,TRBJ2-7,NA,CASSLAGRAWNEQYF,TGTGCCAGCAGCTTAGCCGGCAGGGCGTGGAATGAGCAGTACTTC
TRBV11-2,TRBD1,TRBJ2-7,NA,CASSAWGQAYEQYF,TGTGCCAGCAGTGCCTGGGGACAGGCCTACGAGCAGTACTTC
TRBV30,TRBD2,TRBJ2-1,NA,CAWSAVAGVQAEQFF,TGTGCCTGGAGTGCGGTTGCGGGGGTCCAGGCTGAGCAGTTCTTC
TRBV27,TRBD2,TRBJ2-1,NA,CASSSGGAAWEQFF,TGTGCCAGCAGTTCCGGGGGGGCAGCATGGGAGCAGTTCTTC
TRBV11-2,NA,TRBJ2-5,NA,CASSLLGAFRETQYF,TGTGCCAGCAGCTTACTAGGGGCCTTTCGAGAGACCCAGTACTTC
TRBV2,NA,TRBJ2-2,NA,CASRVTYTGELFF,TGTGCCAGCAGAGTGACATACACCGGGGAGCTGTTTTTT
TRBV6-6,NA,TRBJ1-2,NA,CASSHNGQLVNYGYTF,TGTGCCAGCAGCCACAACGGACAGTTAGTTAACTATGGCTACACCTTC
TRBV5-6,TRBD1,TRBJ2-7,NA,CASSLFGTGADEQYF,TGTGCCAGCAGCTTATTTGGGACAGGAGCGGACGAGCAGTACTTC
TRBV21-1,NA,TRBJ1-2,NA,CASSLGGNYGYTF,TGTGCCAGCAGCCTTGGGGGGAACTATGGCTACACCTTC